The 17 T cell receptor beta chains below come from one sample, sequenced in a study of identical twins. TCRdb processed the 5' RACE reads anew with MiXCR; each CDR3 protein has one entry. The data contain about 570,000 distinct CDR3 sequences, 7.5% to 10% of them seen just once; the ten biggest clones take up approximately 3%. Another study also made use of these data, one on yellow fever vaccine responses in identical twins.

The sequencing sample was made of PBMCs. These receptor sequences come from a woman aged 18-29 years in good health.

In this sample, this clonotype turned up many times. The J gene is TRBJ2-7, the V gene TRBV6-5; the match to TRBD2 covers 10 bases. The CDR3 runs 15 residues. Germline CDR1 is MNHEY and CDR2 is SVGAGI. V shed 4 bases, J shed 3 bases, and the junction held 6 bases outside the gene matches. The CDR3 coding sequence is TGTGCCAGCAGTTCATTAACTAGCGGGGACTACGAGCAGTACTTC. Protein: CASSSLTSGDYEQYF.

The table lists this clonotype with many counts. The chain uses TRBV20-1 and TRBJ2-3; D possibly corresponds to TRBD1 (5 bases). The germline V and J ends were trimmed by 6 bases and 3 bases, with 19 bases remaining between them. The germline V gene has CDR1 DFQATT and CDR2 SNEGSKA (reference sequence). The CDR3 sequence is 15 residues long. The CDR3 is CSAPDRSRSTDTQYF. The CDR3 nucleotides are TGCAGTGCCCCAGACAGAAGCAGGTCTACAGATACGCAGTATTTT.

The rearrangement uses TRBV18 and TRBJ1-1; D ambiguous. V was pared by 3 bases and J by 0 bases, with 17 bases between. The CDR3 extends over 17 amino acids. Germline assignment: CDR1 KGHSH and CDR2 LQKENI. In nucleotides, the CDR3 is TGTGCCAGCTCACCTCTTCCCCGGACGGTTATGAACACTGAAGCTTTCTTT. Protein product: CASSPLPRTVMNTEAFF.

The CDR3 DNA follows: TGTGCCAGCAGCGCCGACACCGACCACGACGAGCAGTACTTC. Its translation is CASSADTDHDEQYF. The chain joins TRBV12-3 or TRBV12-4 to TRBJ2-7; unclear D gene. This CDR3 region has 14 residues. V lost 6 bases and J 5 bases, leaving 17 bases between the germline ends.

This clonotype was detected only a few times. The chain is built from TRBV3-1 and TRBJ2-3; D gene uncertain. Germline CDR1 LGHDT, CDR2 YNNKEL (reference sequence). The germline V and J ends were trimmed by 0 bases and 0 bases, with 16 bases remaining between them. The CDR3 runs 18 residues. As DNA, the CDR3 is TGTGCCAGCAGCCAAGAAGTCAGTGGTAGCAGAAGCACAGATACGCAGTATTTT. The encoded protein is CASSQEVSGSRSTDTQYF.

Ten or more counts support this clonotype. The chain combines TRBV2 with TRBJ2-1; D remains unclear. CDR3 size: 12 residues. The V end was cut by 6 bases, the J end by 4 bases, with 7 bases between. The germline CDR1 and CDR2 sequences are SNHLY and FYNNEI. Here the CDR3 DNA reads TGTGCCAGCAGAGAACAGTACAATGAGCAGTTCTTC. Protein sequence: CASREQYNEQFF.

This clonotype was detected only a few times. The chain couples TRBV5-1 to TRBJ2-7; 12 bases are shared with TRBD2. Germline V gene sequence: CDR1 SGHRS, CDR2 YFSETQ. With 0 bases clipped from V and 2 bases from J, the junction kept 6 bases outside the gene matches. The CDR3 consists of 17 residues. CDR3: CASSLGRLAGDPYEQYF. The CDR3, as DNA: TGCGCCAGCAGCTTGGGCCGACTAGCGGGAGACCCCTACGAGCAGTACTTC.

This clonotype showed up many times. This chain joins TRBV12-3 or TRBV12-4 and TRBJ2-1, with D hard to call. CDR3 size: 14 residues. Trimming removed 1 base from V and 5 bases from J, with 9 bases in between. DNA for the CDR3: TGTGCCAGCAGTTTAGGCCAACCACACAATGAGCAGTTCTTC. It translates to CASSLGQPHNEQFF.

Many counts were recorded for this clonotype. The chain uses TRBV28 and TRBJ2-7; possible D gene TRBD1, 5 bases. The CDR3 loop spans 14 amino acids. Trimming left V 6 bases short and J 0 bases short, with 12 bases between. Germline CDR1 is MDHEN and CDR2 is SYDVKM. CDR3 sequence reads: CASRSTVSSYEQYF. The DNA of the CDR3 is TGTGCCAGCAGATCGACAGTTAGCTCCTACGAGCAGTACTTC.

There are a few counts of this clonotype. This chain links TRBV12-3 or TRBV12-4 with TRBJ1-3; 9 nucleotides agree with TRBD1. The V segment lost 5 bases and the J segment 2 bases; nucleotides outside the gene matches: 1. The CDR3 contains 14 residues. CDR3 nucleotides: TGTGCCAGCAGTCGACAGGGGGCTGGAAACACCATATATTTT. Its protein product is CASSRQGAGNTIYF.

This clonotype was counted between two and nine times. CDR3 sequence reads: CASSSPKGGNEQYF. The CDR3 DNA reads TGCGCCAGCAGCTCGCCGAAGGGGGGGAACGAGCAGTACTTC. The gene calls are TRBV5-1 and TRBJ2-7; the D gene is possibly TRBD2 (7 bases). Trimming pared 3 bases from V and 5 bases from J, leaving 15 bases between. The CDR3 extends over 14 amino acids. Per the germline V gene, CDR1 is SGHRS and CDR2 is YFSETQ.

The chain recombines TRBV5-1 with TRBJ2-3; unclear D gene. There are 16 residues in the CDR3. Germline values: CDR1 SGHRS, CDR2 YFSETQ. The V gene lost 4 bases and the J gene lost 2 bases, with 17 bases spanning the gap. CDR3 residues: CASSLLTARFTDTQYF. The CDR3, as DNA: TGCGCCAGCAGCCTCCTGACGGCCCGATTCACAGATACGCAGTATTTT.

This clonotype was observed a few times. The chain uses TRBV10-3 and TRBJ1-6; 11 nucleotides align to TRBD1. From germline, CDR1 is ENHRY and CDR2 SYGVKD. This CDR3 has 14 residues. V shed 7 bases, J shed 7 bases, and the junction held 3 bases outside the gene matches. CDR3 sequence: CAIKGTGGNSPLHF. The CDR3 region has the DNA TGTGCCATCAAAGGGACAGGGGGAAATTCACCCCTCCACTTT.

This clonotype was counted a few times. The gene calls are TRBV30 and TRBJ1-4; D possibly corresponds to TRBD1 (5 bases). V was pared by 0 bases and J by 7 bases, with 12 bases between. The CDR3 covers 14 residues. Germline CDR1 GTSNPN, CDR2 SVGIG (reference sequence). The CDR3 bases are TGTGCCTGGAGTGTACCCGGGGGGGTTGAAAAACTGTTTTTT. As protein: CAWSVPGGVEKLFF.

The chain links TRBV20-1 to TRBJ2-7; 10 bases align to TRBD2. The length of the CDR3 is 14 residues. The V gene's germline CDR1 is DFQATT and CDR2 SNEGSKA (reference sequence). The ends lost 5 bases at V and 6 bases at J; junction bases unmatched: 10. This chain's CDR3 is CSAPGAGGPVEQYF. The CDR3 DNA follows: TGCAGTGCTCCCGGAGCGGGAGGGCCGGTCGAGCAGTACTTC.

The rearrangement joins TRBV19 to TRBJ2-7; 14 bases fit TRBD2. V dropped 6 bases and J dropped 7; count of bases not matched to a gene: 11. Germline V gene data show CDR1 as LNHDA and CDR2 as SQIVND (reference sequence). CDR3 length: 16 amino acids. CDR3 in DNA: TGTGCCAGTAGACCCCGACTAGCGGGAGGGATTAGGGAGCAGTACTTC. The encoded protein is CASRPRLAGGIREQYF. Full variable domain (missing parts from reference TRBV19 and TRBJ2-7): DGGITQSPKYLFRKEGQNVTLSCEQNLNHDAMYWYRQDPGQGLRLIYYSQIVNDFQKGDIAEGYSVSREKKESFPLTVTSAQKNPTAFYLCASRPRLAGGIREQYFGPGTRLTVT.

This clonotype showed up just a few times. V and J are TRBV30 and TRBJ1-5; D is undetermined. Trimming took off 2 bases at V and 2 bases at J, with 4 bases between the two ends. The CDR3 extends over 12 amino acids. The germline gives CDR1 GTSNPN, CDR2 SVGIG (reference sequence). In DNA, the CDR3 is TGTGCCTGGAGTATTGGCAATCAGCCCCAGCATTTT. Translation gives CAWSIGNQPQHF. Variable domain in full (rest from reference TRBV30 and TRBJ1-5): SQTIHQWPATLVQPVGSPLSLECTVEGTSNPNLYWYRQAAGRGLQLLFYSVGIGQISSEVPQNLSASRPQDRQFILSSKKLLLSDSGFYLCAWSIGNQPQHFGDGTRLSIL.